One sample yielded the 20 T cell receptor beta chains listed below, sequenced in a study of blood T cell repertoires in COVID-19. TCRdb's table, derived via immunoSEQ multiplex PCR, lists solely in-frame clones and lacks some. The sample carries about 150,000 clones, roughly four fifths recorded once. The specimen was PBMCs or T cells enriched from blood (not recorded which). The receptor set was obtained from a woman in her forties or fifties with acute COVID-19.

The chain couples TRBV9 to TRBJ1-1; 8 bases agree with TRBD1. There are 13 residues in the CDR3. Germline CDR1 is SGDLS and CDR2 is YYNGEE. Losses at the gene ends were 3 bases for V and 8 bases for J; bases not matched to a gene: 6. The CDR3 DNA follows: TGTGCCAGCAGCGCGGGACAGGTCAACGAAGCTTTCTTT. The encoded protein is CASSAGQVNEAFF.

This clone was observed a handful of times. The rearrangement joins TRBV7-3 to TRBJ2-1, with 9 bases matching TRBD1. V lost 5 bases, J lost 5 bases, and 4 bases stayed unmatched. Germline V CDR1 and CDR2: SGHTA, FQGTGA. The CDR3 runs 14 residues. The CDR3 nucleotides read TGTGCCAGCAGCCTGACAGGGGGGAACAATGAGCAGTTCTTC. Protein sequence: CASSLTGGNNEQFF.

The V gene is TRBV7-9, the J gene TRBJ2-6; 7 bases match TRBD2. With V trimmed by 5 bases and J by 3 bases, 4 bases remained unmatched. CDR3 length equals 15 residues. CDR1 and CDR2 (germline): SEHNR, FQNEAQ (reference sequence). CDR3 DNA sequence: TGTGCCAGCAGCCTCGCGGGAGTTGGGGCCAACGTCCTGACTTTC. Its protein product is CASSLAGVGANVLTF.

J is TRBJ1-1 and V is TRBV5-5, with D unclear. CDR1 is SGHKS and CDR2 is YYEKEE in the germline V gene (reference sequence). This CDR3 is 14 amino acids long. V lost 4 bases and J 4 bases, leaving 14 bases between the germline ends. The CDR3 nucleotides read TGTGCCAGCAGCGTCCGGGAATGGGGCACTGAAGCTTTCTTT. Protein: CASSVREWGTEAFF.

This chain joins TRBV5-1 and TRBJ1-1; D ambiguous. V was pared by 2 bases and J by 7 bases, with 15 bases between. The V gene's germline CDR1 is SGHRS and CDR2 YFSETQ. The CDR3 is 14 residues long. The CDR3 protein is CASSFPREGGEAFF. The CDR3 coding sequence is TGCGCCAGCAGCTTCCCCCGGGAGGGCGGTGAAGCTTTCTTT.

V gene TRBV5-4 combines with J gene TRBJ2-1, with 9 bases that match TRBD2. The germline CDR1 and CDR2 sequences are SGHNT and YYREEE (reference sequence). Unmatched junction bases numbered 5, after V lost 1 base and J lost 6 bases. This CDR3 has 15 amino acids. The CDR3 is CASSLRLAGPNEQFF. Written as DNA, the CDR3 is TGTGCCAGCAGCTTGCGGCTAGCGGGGCCCAATGAGCAGTTCTTC.

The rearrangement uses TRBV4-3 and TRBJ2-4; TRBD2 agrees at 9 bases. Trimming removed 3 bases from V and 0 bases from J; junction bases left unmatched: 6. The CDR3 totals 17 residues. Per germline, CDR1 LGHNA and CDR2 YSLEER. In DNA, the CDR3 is TGCGCCAGCAGCCAGGGGACGACTAGCGGAGCCAAAAACATTCAGTACTTC. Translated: CASSQGTTSGAKNIQYF.

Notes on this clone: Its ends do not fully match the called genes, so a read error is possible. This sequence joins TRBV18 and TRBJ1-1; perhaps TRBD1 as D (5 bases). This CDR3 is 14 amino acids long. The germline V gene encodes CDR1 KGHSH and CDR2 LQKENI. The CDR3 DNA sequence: TGTGCCAGCTCACCACTTTCGACAGCTGCGGAAGGTTTCTTT. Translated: CASSPLSTAAEGFF.

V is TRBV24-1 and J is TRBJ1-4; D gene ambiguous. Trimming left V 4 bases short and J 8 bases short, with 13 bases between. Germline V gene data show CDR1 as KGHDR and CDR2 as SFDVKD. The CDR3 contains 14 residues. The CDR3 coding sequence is TGTGCCACCAGTGACCCCCAGACTGGAGAAAAACTGTTTTTT. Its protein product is CATSDPQTGEKLFF.

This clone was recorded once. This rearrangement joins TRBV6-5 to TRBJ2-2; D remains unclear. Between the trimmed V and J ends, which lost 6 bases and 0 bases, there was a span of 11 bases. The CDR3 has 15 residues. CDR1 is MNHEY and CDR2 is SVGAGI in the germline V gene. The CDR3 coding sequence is TGTGCCAGCAGGATATCGGGTTCGAACACCGGGGAGCTGTTTTTT. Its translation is CASRISGSNTGELFF.

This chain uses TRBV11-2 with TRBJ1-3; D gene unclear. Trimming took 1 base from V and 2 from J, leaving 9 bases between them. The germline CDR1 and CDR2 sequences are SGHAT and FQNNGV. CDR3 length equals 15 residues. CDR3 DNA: TGTGCCAGCAGCTTAGCGGGGAGAACTGGAAACACCATATATTTT. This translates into CASSLAGRTGNTIYF.

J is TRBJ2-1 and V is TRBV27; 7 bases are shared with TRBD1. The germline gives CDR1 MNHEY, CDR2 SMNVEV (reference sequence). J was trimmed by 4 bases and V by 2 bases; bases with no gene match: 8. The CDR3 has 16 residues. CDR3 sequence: CASSLSSGTAYNEQFF. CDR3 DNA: TGTGCCAGCAGTTTAAGTTCCGGGACAGCATACAATGAGCAGTTCTTC.

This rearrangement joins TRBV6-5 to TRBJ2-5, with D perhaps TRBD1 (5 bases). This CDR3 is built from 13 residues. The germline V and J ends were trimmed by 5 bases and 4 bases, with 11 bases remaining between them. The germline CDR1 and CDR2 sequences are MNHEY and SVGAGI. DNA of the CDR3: TGTGCCAGCAGTCGGCAGGGTGGAGAGACCCAGTACTTC. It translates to CASSRQGGETQYF.

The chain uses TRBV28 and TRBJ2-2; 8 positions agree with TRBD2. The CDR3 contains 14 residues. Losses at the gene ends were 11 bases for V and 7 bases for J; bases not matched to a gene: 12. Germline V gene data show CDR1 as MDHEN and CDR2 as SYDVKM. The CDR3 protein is CAHKGGRNNGELFF. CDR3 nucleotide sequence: TGTGCCCACAAGGGCGGGAGGAATAACGGGGAGCTGTTTTTT.

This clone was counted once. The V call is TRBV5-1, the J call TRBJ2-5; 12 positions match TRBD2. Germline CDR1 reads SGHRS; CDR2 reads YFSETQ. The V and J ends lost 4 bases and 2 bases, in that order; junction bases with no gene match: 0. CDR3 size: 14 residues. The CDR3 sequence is CASSLAGGQETQYF. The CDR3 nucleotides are TGCGCCAGCAGCCTAGCGGGAGGGCAAGAGACCCAGTACTTC. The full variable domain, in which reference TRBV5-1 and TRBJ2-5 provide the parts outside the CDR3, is KAGVTQTPRYLIKTRGQQVTLSCSPISGHRSVSWYQQTPGQGLQFLFEYFSETQRNKGNFPGRFSGRQFSNSRSEMNVSTLELGDSALYLCASSLAGGQETQYFGPGTRLLVL.

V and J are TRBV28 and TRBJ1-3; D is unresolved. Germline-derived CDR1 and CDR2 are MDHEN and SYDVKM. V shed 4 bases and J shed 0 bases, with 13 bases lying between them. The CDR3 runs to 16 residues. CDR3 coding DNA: TGTGCCAGCAGTTCCCCCGGAGAGCTCTCTGGAAACACCATATATTTT. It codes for CASSSPGELSGNTIYF.

The CDR3 loop is CASSPGTGELFF. CDR3 nucleotides: TGTGCCAGCAGCCCCGGCACCGGGGAGCTGTTTTTT. The rearrangement uses TRBV5-6 and TRBJ2-2; D remains ambiguous. The CDR3 is 12 residues long. Trimming removed 4 bases at V and 4 bases at J, with 5 bases between. Germline V CDR1 and CDR2: SGHDT, YYEEEE.

CDR3 in amino acids: CSASSRYNEQFF. For the CDR3, the DNA is TGCAGTGCTAGTTCTAGATACAATGAGCAGTTCTTC. J is TRBJ2-1 and V is TRBV20-1; D unclear. The CDR3 has 12 amino acids. Germline lookup yields CDR1 DFQATT and CDR2 SNEGSKA (reference sequence). With 3 bases removed from V and 4 bases from J, the gap between germline ends came to 7 bases.

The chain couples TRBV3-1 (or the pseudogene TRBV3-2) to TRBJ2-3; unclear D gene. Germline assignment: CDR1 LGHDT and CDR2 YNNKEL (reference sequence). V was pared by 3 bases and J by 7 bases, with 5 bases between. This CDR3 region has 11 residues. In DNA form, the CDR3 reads TGTGCCAGCAGCCAGCAGAATACGCAGTATTTT. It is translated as CASSQQNTQYF.

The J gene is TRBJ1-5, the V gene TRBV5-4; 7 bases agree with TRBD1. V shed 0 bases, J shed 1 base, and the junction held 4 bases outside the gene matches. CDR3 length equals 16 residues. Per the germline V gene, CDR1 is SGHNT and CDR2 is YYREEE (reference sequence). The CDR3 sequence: CASSLGGGQSNQPQHF. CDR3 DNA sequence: TGTGCCAGCAGCTTGGGAGGGGGACAGAGCAATCAGCCCCAGCATTTT.